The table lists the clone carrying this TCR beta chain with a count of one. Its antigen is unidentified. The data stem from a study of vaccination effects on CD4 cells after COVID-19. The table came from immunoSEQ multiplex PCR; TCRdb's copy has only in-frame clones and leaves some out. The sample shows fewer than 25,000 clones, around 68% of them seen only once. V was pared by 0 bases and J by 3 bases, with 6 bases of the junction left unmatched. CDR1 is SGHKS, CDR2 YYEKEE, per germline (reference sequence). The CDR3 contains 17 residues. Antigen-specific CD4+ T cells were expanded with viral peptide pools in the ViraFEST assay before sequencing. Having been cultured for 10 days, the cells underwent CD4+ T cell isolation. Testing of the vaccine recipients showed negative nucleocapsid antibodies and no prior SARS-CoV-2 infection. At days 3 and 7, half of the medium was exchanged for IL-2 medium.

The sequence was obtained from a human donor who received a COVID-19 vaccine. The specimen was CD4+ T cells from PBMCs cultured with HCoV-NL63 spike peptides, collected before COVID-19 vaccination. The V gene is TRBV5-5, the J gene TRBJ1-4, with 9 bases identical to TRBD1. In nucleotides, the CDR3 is TGTGCCAGCAGCTTGGCCCGACAGGGGGGGGCTAATGAAAAACTGTTTTTT. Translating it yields CASSLARQGGANEKLFF.